This is a list of T cell receptor beta chains from one sample in a study of blood T cell repertoires in COVID-19. Profiling relied on immunoSEQ multiplex PCR, and the TCRdb table lists in-frame clones only, not all of them. The data show about 250,000 clones, with 70% to 90% seen just once and over 7.5% held by the top ten. Input material: PBMCs or T cells enriched from blood (not recorded which). The source of these receptors is a woman aged 45-65 years with acute COVID-19. CDR3s include the opening cysteine and the closing phenylalanine or tryptophan. The D gene is left open where the match is weak. Size is stated for part of the rows, as once, few or many counts, or as a class when the clone is expanded.

j_call d_call v_call clone_size cdr3_aa cdr3_nt
TRBJ1-2 TRBD1 TRBV11-3 . CASSLDGTGYGYTF TGTGCCAGCAGCTTAGACGGGACAGGCTATGGCTACACCTTC
TRBJ2-7 . TRBV6-5 . CASSSPDRTSYEQYF TGTGCCAGCAGTTCACCAGACAGGACCTCCTACGAGCAGTACTTC
TRBJ2-7 TRBD1 TRBV11-3 once CASSFHATGVNYEQYF TGTGCCAGCAGCTTCCATGCCACAGGGGTCAACTACGAGCAGTACTTC
TRBJ1-1 TRBD1 TRBV24-1 . CATSDLDRGENTEAFF TGTGCCACCAGTGATTTGGACAGGGGCGAGAACACTGAAGCTTTCTTT
TRBJ2-1 TRBD1 TRBV2 . CASTRDRDEQFF TGTGCCAGCACCCGGGACAGGGACGAGCAGTTCTTC
TRBJ1-6 . TRBV7-9 few CASTPGNSPLHF TGTGCCAGCACTCCGGGGAATTCACCCCTCCACTTT
TRBJ2-5 TRBD2 TRBV5-1 . CASNPGLAGLKTQYF TGCGCCAGCAACCCCGGACTAGCGGGGTTAAAGACCCAGTACTTC
TRBJ2-6 . TRBV4-3 . CASSQNFEGSGANVLTF TGCGCCAGCAGCCAGAATTTCGAGGGATCTGGGGCCAACGTCCTGACTTTC
TRBJ1-4 . TRBV20-1 . CSARGGEKLFF TGCAGTGCTAGGGGGGGAGAAAAACTGTTTTTT
TRBJ1-5 . TRBV19 few CASSRSNQPQHF TGTGCCAGCTCCCGTAGCAATCAGCCCCAGCATTTT
TRBJ2-1 . TRBV7-2 . CASSTYTGSSYNEQFF TGTGCCAGCAGCACCTATACAGGGAGCTCCTACAATGAGCAGTTCTTC
TRBJ1-1 . TRBV3-1/TRBV3-2 . CASSQGMGLNTEAFF TGTGCCAGCAGCCAAGGGATGGGCTTGAACACTGAAGCTTTCTTT
TRBJ2-3 . TRBV11-3 . CASSLETGGTSTDTQYF TGTGCCAGCAGCTTAGAAACAGGCGGGACGAGCACAGATACGCAGTATTTT
TRBJ2-3 . TRBV5-8 . CASSLFAGAISTDTQYF TGTGCCAGCAGCTTGTTTGCAGGGGCCATAAGCACAGATACGCAGTATTTT
TRBJ1-3 . TRBV29-1 medium-sized CSVDPGTPNTIYF TGCAGCGTTGACCCCGGGACACCAAACACCATATATTTT
TRBJ1-5 . TRBV23-1 once CASELSNQPQHF TGCGCCAGCGAACTTAGCAATCAGCCCCAGCATTTT
TRBJ2-7 . TRBV4-2 . CASSPAAGNAYEQYF TGTGCCAGCAGCCCCGCAGCGGGTAATGCCTACGAGCAGTACTTC
TRBJ1-4 TRBD1 TRBV11-2 . CASSLDRGSEKLFF TGTGCCAGCAGCCTGGACAGGGGAAGCGAAAAACTGTTTTTT
TRBJ2-5 TRBD2 TRBV7-2 . CASSRTSGGVETQYF TGTGCCAGCAGCCGGACTAGCGGGGGGGTGGAGACCCAGTACTTC
TRBJ1-5 . TRBV6-2/TRBV6-3 . CASSWRNRGSNQPQHF TGTGCCAGCAGTTGGAGGAACAGAGGTAGCAATCAGCCCCAGCATTTT
TRBJ1-1 . TRBV19 . CASSVDTPRTEAFF TGTGCCAGTAGTGTGGACACTCCTCGCACTGAAGCTTTCTTT
TRBJ1-5 . TRBV27 . CASSFLKAGVINQPQHF TGTGCCAGCAGTTTTTTGAAGGCAGGGGTTATTAATCAGCCCCAGCATTTT
TRBJ2-3 TRBD2 TRBV6-5 . CASSLAGSSTDTQYF TGTGCCAGCAGTTTAGCGGGGTCTAGCACAGATACGCAGTATTTT
TRBJ2-7 . TRBV29-1 . CSVEDRTGSEQYF TGCAGCGTTGAAGATCGAACAGGGAGCGAGCAGTACTTC
TRBJ2-5 TRBD1 TRBV5-1 . CASSLLGGGTTGGETQYF TGCGCCAGCAGCTTGTTGGGAGGGGGCACCACAGGGGGCGAGACCCAGTACTTC
TRBJ1-1 TRBD1 TRBV11-3 few CASSFDRVSEAFF TGTGCCAGCAGCTTTGACAGGGTTTCGGAAGCTTTCTTT
TRBJ1-1 . TRBV7-8 . CASSRVSGALNTEAFF TGTGCCAGCAGCCGGGTATCAGGGGCGCTGAACACTGAAGCTTTCTTT
TRBJ1-5 . TRBV4-1 . CASSQDAGGNQPQHF TGCGCCAGCAGCCAAGATGCGGGGGGCAATCAGCCCCAGCATTTT
TRBJ2-2 . TRBV19 . CASSILDYQTGELFF TGTGCCAGTAGTATCCTGGACTACCAAACCGGGGAGCTGTTTTTT
TRBJ1-6 . TRBV19 few CASNWASNSPLHF TGTGCCAGTAATTGGGCCTCGAATTCACCCCTCCACTTT
TRBJ2-3 TRBD2 TRBV4-1 . CASSQDAGGTDTQYF TGCGCCAGCAGCCAAGACGCGGGGGGCACAGATACGCAGTATTTT
TRBJ2-5 TRBD1 TRBV9 . CASSAYGTGTQETQYF TGTGCCAGCAGCGCTTATGGGACAGGAACACAAGAGACCCAGTACTTC
TRBJ2-3 TRBD1 TRBV7-2 once CASSLEVGQGVSDTQYF TGTGCCAGCAGCTTAGAAGTGGGACAGGGGGTTTCTGATACGCAGTATTTT
TRBJ2-1 . TRBV7-9 . CASSLGGSPYNEQFF TGTGCCAGCAGCTTAGGAGGCTCGCCCTACAATGAGCAGTTCTTC
TRBJ1-1 . TRBV28 once CASTGGFRTEAFF TGTGCCAGCACCGGGGGGTTTCGTACTGAAGCTTTCTTT
TRBJ1-2 TRBD1 TRBV3-1/TRBV3-2 . CASSQDSGTGRSNYGYTF TGTGCCAGCAGCCAAGATAGTGGGACAGGGCGGAGTAATTATGGCTACACCTTC
TRBJ2-2 . TRBV19 . CASSRPGQNTGELFF TGTGCCAGTAGTAGACCGGGACAGAACACCGGGGAGCTGTTTTTT
TRBJ1-1 TRBD1 TRBV18 . CASSPAGGSGEAFF TGTGCCAGCTCACCCGCAGGGGGCTCTGGTGAAGCTTTCTTT
TRBJ2-1 . TRBV7-2 . CASSSGRGTYNEQFF TGTGCCAGCAGCTCGGGTAGGGGAACCTACAATGAGCAGTTCTTC
TRBJ1-1 . TRBV7-2 . CASSLAPGRVDTEAFF TGTGCCAGCAGCTTAGCGCCAGGGAGGGTGGACACTGAAGCTTTCTTT
TRBJ2-6 . TRBV4-1 . CASSGRDIGSGANVLTF TGCGCCAGCAGCGGGAGGGACATCGGCTCTGGGGCCAACGTCCTGACTTTC
TRBJ1-5 . TRBV6-5 . CASGGYNQPQHF TGTGCCAGCGGCGGATACAATCAGCCCCAGCATTTT
TRBJ1-4 . TRBV28 . CASSLNPGLHEKLFF TGTGCCAGCAGCCTCAACCCGGGACTCCATGAAAAACTGTTTTTT
TRBJ1-1 TRBD1 TRBV10-3 . CASTGDTEAFF TGTGCCAGTACAGGGGACACTGAAGCTTTCTTT
TRBJ2-2 . TRBV5-1 few CASSHSTAGVSPYTGELFF TGCGCCAGCAGCCATTCCACAGCAGGGGTCTCTCCTTACACCGGGGAGCTGTTTTTT
TRBJ2-7 TRBD1 TRBV9 . CASSAPGQGSYEQYF TGTGCCAGCAGCGCCCCGGGACAGGGTTCCTACGAGCAGTACTTC
TRBJ2-3 TRBD2 TRBV6-2/TRBV6-3 . CASSSGGADTDTQYF TGTGCCAGCAGCAGCGGGGGGGCCGACACAGATACGCAGTATTTT
TRBJ2-2 TRBD2 TRBV9 . CASSVDSAGGPIGELFF TGTGCCAGCAGCGTAGACTCCGCGGGGGGGCCGATCGGGGAGCTGTTTTTT
TRBJ1-1 TRBD1 TRBV13 . CASSGGTRQGASGAFF TGTGCCAGCAGCGGCGGGACGAGGCAGGGGGCTTCTGGGGCTTTCTTT
TRBJ1-6 . TRBV10-3 . CAIRAASSYNSPLHF TGTGCCATCAGGGCGGCGAGCTCCTATAATTCACCCCTCCACTTT
TRBJ1-2 . TRBV30 . CAWEGGVGYTF TGTGCCTGGGAGGGGGGGGTCGGCTACACCTTC
TRBJ2-3 TRBD2 TRBV7-3 . CASSLKRGATDTQYF TGTGCCAGCAGCTTAAAGCGGGGGGCCACAGATACGCAGTATTTT
TRBJ2-3 TRBD2 TRBV5-1 . CASSLGTSGTDTQYF TGCGCCAGCAGCCTCGGAACTAGCGGCACAGATACGCAGTATTTT
TRBJ1-5 . TRBV27 . CASSPTTGNQPQHF TGTGCCAGCAGTCCCACGACAGGCAATCAGCCCCAGCATTTT
TRBJ2-1 TRBD2 TRBV14 . CASSRRTSGGVSRSYNEQFF TGTGCCAGCAGCCGTCGGACTAGCGGGGGCGTTTCCCGCTCCTACAATGAGCAGTTCTTC